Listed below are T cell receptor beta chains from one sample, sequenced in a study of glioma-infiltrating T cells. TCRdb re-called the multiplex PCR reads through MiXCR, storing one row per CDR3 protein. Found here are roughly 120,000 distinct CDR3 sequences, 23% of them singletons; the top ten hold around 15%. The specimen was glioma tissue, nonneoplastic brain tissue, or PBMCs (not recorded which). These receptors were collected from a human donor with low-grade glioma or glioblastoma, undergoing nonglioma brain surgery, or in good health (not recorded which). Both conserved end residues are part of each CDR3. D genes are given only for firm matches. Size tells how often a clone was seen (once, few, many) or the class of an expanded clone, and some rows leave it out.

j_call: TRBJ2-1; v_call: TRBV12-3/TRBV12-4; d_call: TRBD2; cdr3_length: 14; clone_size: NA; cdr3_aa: CARSFLAGGWEKFF; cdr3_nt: TGTGCCAGAAGTTTTCTAGCGGGAGGATGGGAGAAGTTCTTC
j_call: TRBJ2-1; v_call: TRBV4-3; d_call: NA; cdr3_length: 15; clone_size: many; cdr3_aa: CASSQVPYIYNEQFF; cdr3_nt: TGCGCCAGCAGCCAAGTCCCCTACATTTACAATGAGCAGTTCTTC
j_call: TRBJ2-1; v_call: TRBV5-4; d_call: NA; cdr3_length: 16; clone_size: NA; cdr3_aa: CASSPTFLSSYNEQFF; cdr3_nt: TGTGCCAGCAGCCCGACTTTTCTTAGCTCCTACAATGAGCAGTTCTTC
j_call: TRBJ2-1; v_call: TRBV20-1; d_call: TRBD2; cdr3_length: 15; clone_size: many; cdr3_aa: CSAPLAGGLGNEQFF; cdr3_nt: TGCAGTGCTCCGCTAGCGGGAGGGCTGGGCAATGAGCAGTTCTTC
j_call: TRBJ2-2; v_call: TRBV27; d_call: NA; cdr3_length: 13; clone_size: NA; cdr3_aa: CASSYRDTRELFF; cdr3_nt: TGTGCCAGCAGTTACAGGGACACACGAGAGCTGTTTTTT
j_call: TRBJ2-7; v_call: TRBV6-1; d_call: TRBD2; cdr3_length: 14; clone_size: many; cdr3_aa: CASQLSWGGGEQYF; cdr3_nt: TGTGCCAGCCAGCTGAGTTGGGGGGGAGGCGAGCAGTACTTC
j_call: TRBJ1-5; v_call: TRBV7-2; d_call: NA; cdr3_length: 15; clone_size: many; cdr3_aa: CASSFRAGSNQPQHF; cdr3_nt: TGTGCCAGCAGCTTCAGGGCCGGTAGCAATCAGCCCCAGCATTTT
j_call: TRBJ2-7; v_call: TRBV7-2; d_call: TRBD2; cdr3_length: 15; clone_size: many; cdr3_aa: CASSFELTGGYEQYF; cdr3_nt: TGTGCCAGCAGCTTTGAATTGACGGGAGGTTACGAGCAGTACTTC
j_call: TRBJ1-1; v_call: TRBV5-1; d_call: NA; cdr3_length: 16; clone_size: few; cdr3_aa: CASSLWGGVTATEAFF; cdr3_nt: TGCGCCAGCAGCTTGTGGGGGGGAGTTACGGCCACTGAAGCTTTCTTT
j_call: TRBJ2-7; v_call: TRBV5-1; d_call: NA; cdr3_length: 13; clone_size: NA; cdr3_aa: CASSLGTTYEQYF; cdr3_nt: TGCGCCAGCAGCTTGGGGACAACCTACGAGCAGTACTTC
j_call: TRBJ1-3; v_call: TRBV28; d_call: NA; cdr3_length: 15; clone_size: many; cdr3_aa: CASSFTGYSGNTIYF; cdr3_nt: TGTGCCAGCAGTTTCACAGGGTACTCTGGAAACACCATATATTTT
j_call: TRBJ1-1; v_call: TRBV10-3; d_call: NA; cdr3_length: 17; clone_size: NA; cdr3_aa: CAISERSSGQSNTEAFF; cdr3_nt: TGTGCCATCAGTGAGCGAAGCTCTGGCCAGTCAAACACTGAAGCTTTCTTT
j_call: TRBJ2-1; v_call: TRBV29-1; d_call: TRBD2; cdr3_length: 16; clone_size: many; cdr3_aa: CSVEVVGLGPYNEQFF; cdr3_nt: TGCAGCGTTGAAGTTGTGGGACTAGGGCCCTACAATGAGCAGTTCTTC
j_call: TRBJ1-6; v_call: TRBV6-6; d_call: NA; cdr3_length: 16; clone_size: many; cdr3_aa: CASSYSGGDLGSPLHF; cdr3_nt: TGTGCCAGCAGTTATTCGGGTGGGGATTTAGGTTCACCCCTCCACTTT
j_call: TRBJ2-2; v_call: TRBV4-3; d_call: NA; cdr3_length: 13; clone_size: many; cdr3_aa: CASSSSLPGELFF; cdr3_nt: TGCGCCAGCAGCTCTAGTCTACCCGGGGAGCTGTTTTTT
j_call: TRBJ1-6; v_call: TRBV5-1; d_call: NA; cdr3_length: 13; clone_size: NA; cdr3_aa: CASSEGNNSPLHF; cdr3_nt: TGCGCCAGCAGCGAGGGAAATAATTCACCCCTCCACTTT
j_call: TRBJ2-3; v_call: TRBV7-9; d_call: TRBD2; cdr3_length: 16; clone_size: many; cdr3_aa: CASSPIAGKSTDTQYF; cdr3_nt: TGTGCCAGCAGCCCCATAGCGGGAAAGAGTACAGATACGCAGTATTTT
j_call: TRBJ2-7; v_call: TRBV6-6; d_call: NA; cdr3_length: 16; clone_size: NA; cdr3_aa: CASSYEGPGSSYEQYF; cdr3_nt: TGCGCCAGCAGTTACGAAGGCCCAGGGAGCTCCTACGAGCAGTACTTC
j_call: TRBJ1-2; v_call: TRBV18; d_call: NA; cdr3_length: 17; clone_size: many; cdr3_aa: CASSPTGGRMSDYGYTF; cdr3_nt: TGTGCCAGCTCACCCACAGGTGGGAGGATGAGTGACTATGGCTACACCTTC
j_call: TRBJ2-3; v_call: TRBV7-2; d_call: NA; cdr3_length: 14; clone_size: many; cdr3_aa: CASNPGGASDTQYF; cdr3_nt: TGTGCCAGCAACCCAGGTGGGGCGTCAGATACGCAGTATTTT
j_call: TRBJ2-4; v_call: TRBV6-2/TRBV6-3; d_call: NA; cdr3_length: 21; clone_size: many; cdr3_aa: CASSPTTQPGTSLVAKNIQYF; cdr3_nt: TGTGCCAGCAGCCCAACAACGCAACCCGGGACTTCGCTCGTGGCCAAAAACATTCAGTACTTC
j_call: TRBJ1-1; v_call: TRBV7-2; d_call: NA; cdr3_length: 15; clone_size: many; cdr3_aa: CASSLRWGSNTEAFF; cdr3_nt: TGTGCCAGCAGCTTAAGGTGGGGCTCGAACACTGAAGCTTTCTTT
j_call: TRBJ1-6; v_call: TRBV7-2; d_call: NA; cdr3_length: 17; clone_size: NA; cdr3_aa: CASSLGQSRSYNSPLHF; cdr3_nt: TGTGCCAGCAGCTTAGGCCAGTCCCGCTCCTATAATTCACCCCTCCACTTT
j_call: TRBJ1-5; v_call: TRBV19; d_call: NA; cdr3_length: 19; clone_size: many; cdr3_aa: CASTKRSQGRSYSNQPQHF; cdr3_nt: TGTGCCAGTACCAAACGGTCCCAGGGGCGTTCCTATAGCAATCAGCCCCAGCATTTT
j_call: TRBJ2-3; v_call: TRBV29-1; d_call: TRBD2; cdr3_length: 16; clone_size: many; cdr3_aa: CSVVGGVRVRADTQYF; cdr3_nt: TGCAGCGTTGTTGGGGGGGTCAGGGTTCGTGCAGATACGCAGTATTTT
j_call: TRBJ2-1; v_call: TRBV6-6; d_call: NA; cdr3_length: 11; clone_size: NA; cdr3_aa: CASSSFGEQFF; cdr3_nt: TGTGCCAGCAGTTCCTTTGGGGAGCAGTTCTTC
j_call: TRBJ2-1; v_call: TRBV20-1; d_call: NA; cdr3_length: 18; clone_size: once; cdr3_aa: CRAGVPGPRGRAVSAPFF; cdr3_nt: TGCCGTGCTGGCGTTCCCGGGCCTCGCGGGCGGGCCGTCTCTGCGCCGTTCTTC
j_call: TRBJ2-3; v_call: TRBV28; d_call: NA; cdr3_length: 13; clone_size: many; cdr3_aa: CASSPGISDTQYF; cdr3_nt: TGTGCCAGCAGCCCGGGAATTTCAGATACGCAGTATTTT
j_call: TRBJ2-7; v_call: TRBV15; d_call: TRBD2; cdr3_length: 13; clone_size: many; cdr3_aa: CATSQREMVEQYF; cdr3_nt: TGTGCCACCAGTCAGCGGGAGATGGTCGAGCAGTACTTC
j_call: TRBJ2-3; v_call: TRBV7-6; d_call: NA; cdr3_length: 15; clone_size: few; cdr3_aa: CASSLDVGATFTQYF; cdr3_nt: TGTGCCAGCAGCTTAGATGTGGGCGCCACCTTTACGCAGTATTTT
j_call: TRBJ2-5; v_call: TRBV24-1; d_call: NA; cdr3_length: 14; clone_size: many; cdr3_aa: CATGIRADQETQYF; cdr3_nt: TGTGCCACCGGAATTCGGGCGGACCAAGAGACCCAGTACTTC
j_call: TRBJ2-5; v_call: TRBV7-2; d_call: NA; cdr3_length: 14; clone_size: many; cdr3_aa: CASSFPGRPETQYF; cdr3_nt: TGTGCCAGCAGCTTCCCCGGCCGCCCAGAGACCCAGTACTTC
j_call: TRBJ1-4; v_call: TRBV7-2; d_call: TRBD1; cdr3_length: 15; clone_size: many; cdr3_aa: CASSLVGTGSEKLFF; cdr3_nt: TGTGCCAGCAGCTTAGTGGGGACAGGGTCGGAAAAACTGTTTTTT
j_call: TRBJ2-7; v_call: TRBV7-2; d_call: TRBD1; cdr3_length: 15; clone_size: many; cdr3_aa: CASSIGQAHYYEQYF; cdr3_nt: TGTGCCAGCAGCATCGGACAGGCGCACTACTACGAGCAGTACTTC
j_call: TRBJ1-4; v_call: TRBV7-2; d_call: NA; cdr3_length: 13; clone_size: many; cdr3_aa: CASSLGGHEKLFF; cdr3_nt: TGTGCCAGCAGCTTAGGAGGGCATGAAAAACTGTTTTTT
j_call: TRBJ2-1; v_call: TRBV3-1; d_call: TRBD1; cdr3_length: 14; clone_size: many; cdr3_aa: CASTFGTGNNEQFF; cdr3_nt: TGTGCCAGCACGTTCGGGACAGGAAACAATGAGCAGTTCTTC
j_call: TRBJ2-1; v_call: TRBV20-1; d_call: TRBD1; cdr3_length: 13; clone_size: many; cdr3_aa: CSAGQGAGNEQFF; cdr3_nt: TGCAGTGCCGGACAGGGGGCAGGCAATGAGCAGTTCTTC
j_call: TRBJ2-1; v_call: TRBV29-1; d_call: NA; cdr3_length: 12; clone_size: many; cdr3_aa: CSSTKGWDEQFF; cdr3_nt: TGCAGCTCAACGAAGGGTTGGGATGAGCAGTTCTTC
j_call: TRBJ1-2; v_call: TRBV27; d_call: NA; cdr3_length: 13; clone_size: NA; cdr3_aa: CASSSGKGVRYTF; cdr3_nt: TGTGCCAGCAGTTCAGGAAAGGGAGTGAGATACACCTTC
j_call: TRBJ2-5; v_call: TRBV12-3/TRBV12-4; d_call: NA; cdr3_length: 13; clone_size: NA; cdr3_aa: CASSSSFGETQYF; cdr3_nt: TGTGCCAGCAGTTCCTCGTTTGGGGAGACCCAGTACTTC
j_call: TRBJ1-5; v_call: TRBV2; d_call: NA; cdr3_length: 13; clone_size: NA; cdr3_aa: CASSEEGRQPPHF; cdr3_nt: TGTGCCAGCAGTGAAGAGGGACGGCAGCCCCCGCATTTT
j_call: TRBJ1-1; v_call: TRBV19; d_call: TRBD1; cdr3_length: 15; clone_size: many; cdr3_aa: CASSIPTGVNTEAFF; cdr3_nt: TGTGCCAGTAGTATCCCGACAGGGGTGAACACTGAAGCTTTCTTT
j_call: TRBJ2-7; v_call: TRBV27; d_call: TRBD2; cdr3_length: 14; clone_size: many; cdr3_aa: CASSPGLAGYKQYF; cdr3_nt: TGTGCCAGCAGTCCGGGACTAGCGGGATATAAGCAGTACTTC
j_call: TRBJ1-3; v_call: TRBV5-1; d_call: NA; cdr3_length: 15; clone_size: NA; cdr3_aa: CASRRDLSSGNTIYF; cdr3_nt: TGCGCCAGCAGGCGGGACCTTAGCTCTGGAAACACCATATATTTT
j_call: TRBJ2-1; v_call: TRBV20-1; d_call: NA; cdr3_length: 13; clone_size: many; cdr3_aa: CSAPFRLANEQFF; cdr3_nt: TGCAGTGCCCCTTTTAGGCTAGCAAATGAGCAGTTCTTC
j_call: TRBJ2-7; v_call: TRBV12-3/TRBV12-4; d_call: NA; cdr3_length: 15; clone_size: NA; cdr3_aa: CASSDLGGGSYEQYF; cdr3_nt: TGTGCCAGCAGCGACCTGGGAGGGGGTAGTTACGAGCAGTACTTC
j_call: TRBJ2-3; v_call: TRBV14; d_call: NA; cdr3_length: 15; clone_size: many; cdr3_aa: CASSQDSRAGDTQYF; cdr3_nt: TGTGCCAGCAGCCAAGATTCCAGGGCTGGAGATACGCAGTATTTT
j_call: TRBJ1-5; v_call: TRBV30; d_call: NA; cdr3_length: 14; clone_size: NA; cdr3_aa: CAWSGGVGAQPQHF; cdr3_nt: TGTGCCTGGAGTGGTGGGGTTGGAGCTCAGCCCCAGCATTTT
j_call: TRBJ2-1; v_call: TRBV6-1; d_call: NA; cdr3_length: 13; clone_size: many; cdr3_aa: CASSPRDYNEQFF; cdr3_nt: TGTGCCAGCAGTCCCCGGGACTACAATGAGCAGTTCTTC
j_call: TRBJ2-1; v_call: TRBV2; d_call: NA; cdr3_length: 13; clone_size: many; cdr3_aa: CASSVTRINEQFF; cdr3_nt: TGTGCCAGCAGCGTCACTAGAATCAATGAGCAGTTCTTC
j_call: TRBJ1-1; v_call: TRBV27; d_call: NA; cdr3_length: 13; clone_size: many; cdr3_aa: CASSLQGLSTAFF; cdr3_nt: TGTGCCAGCAGTTTACAGGGGTTGAGTACGGCTTTCTTT
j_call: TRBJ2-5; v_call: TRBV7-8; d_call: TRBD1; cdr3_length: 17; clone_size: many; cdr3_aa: CASSLALGQGGRETQYF; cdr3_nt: TGTGCCAGCAGCTTAGCGTTAGGACAGGGAGGAAGAGAGACCCAGTACTTC
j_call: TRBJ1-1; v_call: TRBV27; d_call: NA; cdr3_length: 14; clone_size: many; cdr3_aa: CASSFAQERTEAFF; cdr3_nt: TGTGCCAGCAGTTTCGCACAGGAGCGCACTGAAGCTTTCTTT
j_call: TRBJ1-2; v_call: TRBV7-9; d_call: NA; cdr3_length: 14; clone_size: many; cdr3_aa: CASSLAAGADGYTF; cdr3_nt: TGTGCCAGCAGCTTAGCGGCAGGGGCCGATGGCTACACCTTC
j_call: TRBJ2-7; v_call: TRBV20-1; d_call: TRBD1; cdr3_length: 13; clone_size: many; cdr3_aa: CSARDRTGNEQYF; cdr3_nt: TGCAGTGCTAGAGACCGGACAGGGAACGAGCAGTACTTC
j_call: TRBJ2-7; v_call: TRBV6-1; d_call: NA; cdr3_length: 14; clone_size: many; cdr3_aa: CASTPGTVRDEQYF; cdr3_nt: TGTGCCAGCACCCCGGGGACTGTCAGGGACGAGCAGTACTTC
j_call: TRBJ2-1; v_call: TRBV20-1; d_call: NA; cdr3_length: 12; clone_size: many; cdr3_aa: CSARGRLDEQFF; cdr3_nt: TGCAGTGCTAGGGGCAGGTTGGATGAGCAGTTCTTC
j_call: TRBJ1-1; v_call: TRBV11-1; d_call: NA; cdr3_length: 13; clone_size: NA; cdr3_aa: CACSLLGSGEAFF; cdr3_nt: TGTGCCTGCAGCCTACTGGGTTCTGGTGAAGCTTTCTTT
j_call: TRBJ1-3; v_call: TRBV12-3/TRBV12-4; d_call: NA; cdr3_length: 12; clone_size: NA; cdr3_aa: CASSSDGNTIYF; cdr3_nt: TGTGCCAGCAGCTCTGATGGAAACACCATATATTTT
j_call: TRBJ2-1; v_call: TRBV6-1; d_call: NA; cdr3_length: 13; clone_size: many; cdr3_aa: CASTLFSYNEQFF; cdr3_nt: TGTGCCAGCACTTTGTTCTCCTACAATGAGCAGTTCTTC